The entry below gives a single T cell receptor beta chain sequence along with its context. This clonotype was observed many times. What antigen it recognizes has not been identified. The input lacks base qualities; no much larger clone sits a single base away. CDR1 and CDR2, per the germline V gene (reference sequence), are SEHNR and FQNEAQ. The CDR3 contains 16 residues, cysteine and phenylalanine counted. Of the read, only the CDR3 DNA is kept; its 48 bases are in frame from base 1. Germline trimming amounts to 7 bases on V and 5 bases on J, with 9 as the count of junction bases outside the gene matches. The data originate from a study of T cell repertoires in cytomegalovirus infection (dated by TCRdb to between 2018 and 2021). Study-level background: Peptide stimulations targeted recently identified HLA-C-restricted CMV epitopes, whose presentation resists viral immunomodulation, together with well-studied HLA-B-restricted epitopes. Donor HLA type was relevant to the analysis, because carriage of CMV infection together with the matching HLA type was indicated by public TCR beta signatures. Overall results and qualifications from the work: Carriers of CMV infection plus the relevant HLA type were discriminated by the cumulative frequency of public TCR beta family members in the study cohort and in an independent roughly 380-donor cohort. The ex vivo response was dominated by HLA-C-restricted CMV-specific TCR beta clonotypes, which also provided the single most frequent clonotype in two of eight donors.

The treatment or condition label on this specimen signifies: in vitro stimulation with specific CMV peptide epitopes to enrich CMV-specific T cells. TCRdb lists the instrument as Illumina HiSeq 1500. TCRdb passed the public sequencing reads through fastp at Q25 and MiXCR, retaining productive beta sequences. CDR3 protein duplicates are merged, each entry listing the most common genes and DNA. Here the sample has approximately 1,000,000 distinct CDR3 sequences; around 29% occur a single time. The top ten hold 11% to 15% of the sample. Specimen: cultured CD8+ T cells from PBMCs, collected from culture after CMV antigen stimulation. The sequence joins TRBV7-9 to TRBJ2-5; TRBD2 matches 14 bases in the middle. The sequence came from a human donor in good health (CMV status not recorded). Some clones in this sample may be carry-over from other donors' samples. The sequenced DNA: TGTGCCAGCACCACGACTAGCGGGGGGGCCGGGGAGACCCAGTACTTC. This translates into CASTTTSGGAGETQYF.